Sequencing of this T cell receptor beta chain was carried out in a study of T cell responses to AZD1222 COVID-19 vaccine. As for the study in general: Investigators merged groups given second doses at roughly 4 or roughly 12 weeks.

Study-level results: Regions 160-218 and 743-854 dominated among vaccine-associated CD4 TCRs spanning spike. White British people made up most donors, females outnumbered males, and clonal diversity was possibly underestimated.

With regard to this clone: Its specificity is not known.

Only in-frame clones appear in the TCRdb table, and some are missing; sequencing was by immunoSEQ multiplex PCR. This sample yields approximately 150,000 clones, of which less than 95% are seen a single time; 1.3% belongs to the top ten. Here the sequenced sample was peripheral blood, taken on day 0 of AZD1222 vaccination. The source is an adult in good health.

CDR3 region: CASSEAVSTGNHTF. CDR3 DNA: TGTGCCAGCAGTGAAGCTGTCTCAACAGGGAACCACACCTTC. This chain connects TRBV6-1 to TRBJ1-2; possibly TRBD1 for D (6 bases). Trimming removed 0 bases from V and 12 bases from J, with 17 bases in between. The CDR3 consists of 14 residues. Germline lookup yields CDR1 MNHNS and CDR2 SASEGT.